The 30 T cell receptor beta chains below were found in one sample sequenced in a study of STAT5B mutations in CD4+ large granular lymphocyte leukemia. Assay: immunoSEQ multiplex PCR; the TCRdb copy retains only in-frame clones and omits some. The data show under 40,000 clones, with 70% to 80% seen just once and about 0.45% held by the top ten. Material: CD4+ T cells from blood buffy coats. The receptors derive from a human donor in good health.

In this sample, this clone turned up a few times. The CDR3, as DNA: TGTGCCTGGAGTGTAAGTCGGGGAGGGACTGAAGCTTTCTTT. Translated: CAWSVSRGGTEAFF. The V call is TRBV30, the J call TRBJ1-1; D is unclear. Germline loops: CDR1 GTSNPN, CDR2 SVGIG (reference sequence). Between the trimmed V and J ends, which lost 0 bases and 5 bases, there was a span of 13 bases. This CDR3 has 14 residues.

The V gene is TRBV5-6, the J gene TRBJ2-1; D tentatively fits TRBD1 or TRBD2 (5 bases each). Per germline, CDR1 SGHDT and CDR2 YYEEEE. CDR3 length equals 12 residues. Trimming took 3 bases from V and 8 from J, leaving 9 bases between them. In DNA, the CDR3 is TGTGCCAGCAGCTCAAGGGGAGATGAGCAGTTCTTC. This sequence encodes CASSSRGDEQFF.

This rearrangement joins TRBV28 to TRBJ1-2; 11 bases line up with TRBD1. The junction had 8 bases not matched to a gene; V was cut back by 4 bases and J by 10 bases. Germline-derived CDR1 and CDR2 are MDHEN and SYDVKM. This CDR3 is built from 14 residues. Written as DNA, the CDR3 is TGTGCCAGCAGTTGGGGCGGGACAGGGGGAGACTACACCTTC. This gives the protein CASSWGGTGGDYTF.

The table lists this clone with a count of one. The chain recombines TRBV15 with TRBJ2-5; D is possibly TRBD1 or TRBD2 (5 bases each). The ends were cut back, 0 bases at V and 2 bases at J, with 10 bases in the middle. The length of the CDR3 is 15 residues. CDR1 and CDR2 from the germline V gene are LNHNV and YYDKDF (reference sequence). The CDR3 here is CATSRDLGDQETQYF. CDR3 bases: TGTGCCACCAGCAGAGATCTGGGGGATCAAGAGACCCAGTACTTC.

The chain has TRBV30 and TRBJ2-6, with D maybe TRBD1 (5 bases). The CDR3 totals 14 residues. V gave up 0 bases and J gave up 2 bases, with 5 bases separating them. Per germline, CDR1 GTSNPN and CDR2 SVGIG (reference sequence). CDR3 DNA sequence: TGTGCCTGGAGTGTACAGGCTGGGGCCAACGTCCTGACTTTC. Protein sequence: CAWSVQAGANVLTF.

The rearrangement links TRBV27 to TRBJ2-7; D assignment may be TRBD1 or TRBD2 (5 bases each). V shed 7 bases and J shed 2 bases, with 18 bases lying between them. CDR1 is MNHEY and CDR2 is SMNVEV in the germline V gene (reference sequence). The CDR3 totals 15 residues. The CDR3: CASKLGPGRTYEQYF. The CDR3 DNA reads TGTGCCAGCAAATTGGGCCCGGGACGGACCTACGAGCAGTACTTC.

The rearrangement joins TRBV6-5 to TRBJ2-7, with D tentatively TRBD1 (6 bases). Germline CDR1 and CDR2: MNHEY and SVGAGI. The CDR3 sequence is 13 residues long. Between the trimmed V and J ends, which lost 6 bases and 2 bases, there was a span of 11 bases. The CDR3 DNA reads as TGTGCCAGCAGGTCCGGACAGCCCTACGAGCAGTACTTC. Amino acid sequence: CASRSGQPYEQYF.

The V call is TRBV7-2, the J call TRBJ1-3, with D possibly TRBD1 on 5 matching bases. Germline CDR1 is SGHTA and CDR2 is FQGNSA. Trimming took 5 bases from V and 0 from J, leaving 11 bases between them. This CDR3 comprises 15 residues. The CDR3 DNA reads TGTGCCAGCAGCATCCCAGGGAGCTCTGGAAACACCATATATTTT. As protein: CASSIPGSSGNTIYF.

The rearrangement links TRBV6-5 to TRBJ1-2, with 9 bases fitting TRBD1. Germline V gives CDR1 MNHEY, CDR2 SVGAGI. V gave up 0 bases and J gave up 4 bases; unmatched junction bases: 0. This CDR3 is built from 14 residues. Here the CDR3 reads CASSYSTGGYGYTF. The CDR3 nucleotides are TGTGCCAGCAGTTACTCGACAGGGGGCTATGGCTACACCTTC.

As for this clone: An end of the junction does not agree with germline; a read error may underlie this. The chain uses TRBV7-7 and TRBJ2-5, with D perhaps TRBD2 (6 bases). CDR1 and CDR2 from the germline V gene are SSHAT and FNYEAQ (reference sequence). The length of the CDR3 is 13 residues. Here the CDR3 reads CASSLGTQETQYF. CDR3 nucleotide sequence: TGTGCTAGCAGCCTCGGGACTCAAGAGACCCAGTACTTC.

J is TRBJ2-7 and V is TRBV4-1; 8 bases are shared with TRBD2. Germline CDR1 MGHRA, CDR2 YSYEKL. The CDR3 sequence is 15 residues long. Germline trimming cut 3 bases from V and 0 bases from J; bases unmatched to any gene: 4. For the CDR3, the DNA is TGCGCCAGCAGCCACTCCGGGACTAGCTCCTACGAGCAGTACTTC. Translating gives CASSHSGTSSYEQYF.

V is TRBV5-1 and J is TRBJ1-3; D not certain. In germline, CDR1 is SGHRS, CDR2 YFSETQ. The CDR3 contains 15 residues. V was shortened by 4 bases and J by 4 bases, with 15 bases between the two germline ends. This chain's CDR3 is CASSADVTKGNTIYF. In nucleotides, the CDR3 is TGCGCCAGCAGCGCGGACGTAACGAAGGGAAACACCATATATTTT.

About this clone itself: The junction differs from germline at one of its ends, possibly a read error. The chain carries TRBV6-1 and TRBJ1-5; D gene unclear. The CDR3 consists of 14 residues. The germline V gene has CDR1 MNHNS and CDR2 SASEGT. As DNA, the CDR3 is TGTGCCAGCAGCGAAGGGCTGGGCAATCAGCCCCAGCATTTT. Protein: CASSEGLGNQPQHF.

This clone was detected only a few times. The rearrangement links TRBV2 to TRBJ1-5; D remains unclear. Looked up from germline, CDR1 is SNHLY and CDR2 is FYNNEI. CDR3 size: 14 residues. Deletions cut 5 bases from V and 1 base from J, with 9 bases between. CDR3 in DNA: TGTGCCAGCAGTCTGGGCAGCAGCAATCAGCCCCAGCATTTT. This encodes CASSLGSSNQPQHF.

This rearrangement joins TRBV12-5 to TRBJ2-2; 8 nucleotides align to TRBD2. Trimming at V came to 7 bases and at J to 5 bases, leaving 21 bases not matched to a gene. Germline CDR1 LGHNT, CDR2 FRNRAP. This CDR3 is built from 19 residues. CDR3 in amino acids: CASALQLAGGETWTGELFF. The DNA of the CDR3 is TGTGCTAGTGCTCTGCAGTTAGCCGGGGGGGAGACGTGGACCGGGGAGCTGTTTTTT.

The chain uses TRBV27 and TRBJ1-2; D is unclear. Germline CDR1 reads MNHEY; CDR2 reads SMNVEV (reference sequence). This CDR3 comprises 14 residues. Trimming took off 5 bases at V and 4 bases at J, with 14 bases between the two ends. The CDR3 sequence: CASSLLDGSYGYTF. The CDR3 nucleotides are TGTGCCAGCAGTCTCCTGGACGGTTCCTATGGCTACACCTTC.

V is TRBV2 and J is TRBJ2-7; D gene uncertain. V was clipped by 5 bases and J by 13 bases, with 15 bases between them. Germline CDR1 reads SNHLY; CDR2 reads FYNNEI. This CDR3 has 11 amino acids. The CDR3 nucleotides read TGTGCCAGCAGTTCCGTCCGGGCCACATACTTC. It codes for CASSSVRATYF.

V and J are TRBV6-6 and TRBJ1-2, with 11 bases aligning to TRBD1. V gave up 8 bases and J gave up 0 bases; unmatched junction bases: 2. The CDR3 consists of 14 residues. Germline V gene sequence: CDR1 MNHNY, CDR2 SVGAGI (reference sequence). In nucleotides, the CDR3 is TGTGCCAGCGGACAGGGGGCCCCTAACTATGGCTACACCTTC. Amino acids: CASGQGAPNYGYTF.

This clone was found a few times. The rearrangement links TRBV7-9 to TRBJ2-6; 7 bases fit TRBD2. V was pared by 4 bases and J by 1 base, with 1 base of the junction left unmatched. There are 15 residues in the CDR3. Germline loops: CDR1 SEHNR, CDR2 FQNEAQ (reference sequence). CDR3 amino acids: CASSSGGSGANVLTF. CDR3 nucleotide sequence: TGTGCCAGCAGCTCGGGAGGATCTGGGGCCAACGTCCTGACTTTC.

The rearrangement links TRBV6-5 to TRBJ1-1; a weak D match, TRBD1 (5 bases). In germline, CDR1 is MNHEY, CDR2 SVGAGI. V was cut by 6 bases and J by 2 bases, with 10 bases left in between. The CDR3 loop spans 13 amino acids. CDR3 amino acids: CASRLQGNTEAFF. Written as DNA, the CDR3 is TGTGCCAGCAGACTCCAGGGTAACACTGAAGCTTTCTTT.

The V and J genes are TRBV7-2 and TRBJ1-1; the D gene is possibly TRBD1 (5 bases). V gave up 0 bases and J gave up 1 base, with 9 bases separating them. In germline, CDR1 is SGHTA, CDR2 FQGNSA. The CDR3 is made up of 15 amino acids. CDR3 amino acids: CASSLASGGNTEAFF. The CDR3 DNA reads TGTGCCAGCAGCTTAGCGTCGGGGGGGAACACTGAAGCTTTCTTT.

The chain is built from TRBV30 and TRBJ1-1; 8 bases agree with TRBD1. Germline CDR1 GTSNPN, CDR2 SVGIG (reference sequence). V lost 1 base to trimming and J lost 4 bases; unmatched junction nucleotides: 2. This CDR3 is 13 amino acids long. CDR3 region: CAWSGQGATEAFF. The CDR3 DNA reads TGTGCCTGGAGTGGTCAGGGGGCCACTGAAGCTTTCTTT. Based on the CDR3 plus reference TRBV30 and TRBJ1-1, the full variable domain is SQTIHQWPATLVQPVGSPLSLECTVEGTSNPNLYWYRQAAGRGLQLLFYSVGIGQISSEVPQNLSASRPQDRQFILSSKKLLLSDSGFYLCAWSGQGATEAFFGQGTRLTVV.

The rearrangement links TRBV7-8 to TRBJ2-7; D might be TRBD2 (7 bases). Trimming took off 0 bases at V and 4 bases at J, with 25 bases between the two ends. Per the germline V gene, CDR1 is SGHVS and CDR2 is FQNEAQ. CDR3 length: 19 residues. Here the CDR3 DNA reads TGTGCCAGCAGCTTAGCCCCCCTGATCGGGGGAGGGGGGGGATACGAGCAGTACTTC. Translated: CASSLAPLIGGGGGYEQYF. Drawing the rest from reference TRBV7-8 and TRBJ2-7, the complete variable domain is GAGVSQSPRYKVAKRGQDVALRCDPISGHVSLFWYQQALGQGPEFLTYFQNEAQLDKSGLPSDRFFAERPEGSVSTLKIQRTQQEDSAVYLCASSLAPLIGGGGGYEQYFGPGTRLTVT.

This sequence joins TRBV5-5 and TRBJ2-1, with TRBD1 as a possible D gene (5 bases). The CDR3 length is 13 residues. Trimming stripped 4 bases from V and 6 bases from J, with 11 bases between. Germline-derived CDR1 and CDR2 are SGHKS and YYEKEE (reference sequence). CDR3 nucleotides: TGTGCCAGCAGCCCTGCAGGGCGCAATGAGCAGTTCTTC. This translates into CASSPAGRNEQFF. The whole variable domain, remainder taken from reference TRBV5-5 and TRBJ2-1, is DAGVTQSPTHLIKTRGQQVTLRCSPISGHKSVSWYQQVLGQGPQFIFQYYEKEERGRGNFPDRFSARQFPNYSSELNVNALLLGDSALYLCASSPAGRNEQFFGPGTRLTVL.

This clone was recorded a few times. The CDR3 reads CASSELNFGTF. CDR3 DNA: TGTGCCAGCAGTGAACTCAACTTTGGCACCTTC. The chain employs TRBV6-1 and TRBJ1-2; D unclear. The CDR3 contains 11 residues. V shed 2 bases and J shed 13 bases, with 11 bases lying between them. CDR1 is MNHNS, CDR2 SASEGT, per germline.

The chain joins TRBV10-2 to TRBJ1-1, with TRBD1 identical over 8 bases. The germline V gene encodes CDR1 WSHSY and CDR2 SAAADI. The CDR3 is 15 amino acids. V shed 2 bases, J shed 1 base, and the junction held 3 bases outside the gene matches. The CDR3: CASSETGTGNTEAFF. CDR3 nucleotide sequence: TGCGCCAGCAGTGAGACCGGGACAGGGAACACTGAAGCTTTCTTT.

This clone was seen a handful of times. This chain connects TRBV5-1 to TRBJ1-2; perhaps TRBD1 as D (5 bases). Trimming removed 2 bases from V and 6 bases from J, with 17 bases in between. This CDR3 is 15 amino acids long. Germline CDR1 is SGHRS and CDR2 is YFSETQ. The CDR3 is CASSLVFASGDGYTF. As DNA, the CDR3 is TGCGCCAGCAGCTTAGTATTTGCTTCGGGGGATGGCTACACCTTC.

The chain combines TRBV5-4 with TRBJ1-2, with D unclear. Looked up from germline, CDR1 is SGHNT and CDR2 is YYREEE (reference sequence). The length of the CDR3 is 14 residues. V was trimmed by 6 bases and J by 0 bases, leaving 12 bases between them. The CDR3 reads CASTSSASNYGYTF. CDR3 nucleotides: TGTGCCAGCACCTCCAGCGCCTCTAACTATGGCTACACCTTC. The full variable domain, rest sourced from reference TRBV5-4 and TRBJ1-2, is ETGVTQSPTHLIKTRGQQVTLRCSSQSGHNTVSWYQQALGQGPQFIFQYYREEENGRGNFPPRFSGLQFPNYSSELNVNALELDDSALYLCASTSSASNYGYTFGSGTRLTVV.

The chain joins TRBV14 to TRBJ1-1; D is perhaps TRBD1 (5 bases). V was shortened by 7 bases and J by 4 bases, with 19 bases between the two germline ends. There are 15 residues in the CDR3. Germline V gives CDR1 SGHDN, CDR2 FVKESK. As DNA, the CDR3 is TGTGCCAGCACCCGCCGTTTGGGGGGGGGCACTGAAGCTTTCTTT. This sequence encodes CASTRRLGGGTEAFF. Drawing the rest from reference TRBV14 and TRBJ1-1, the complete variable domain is EAGVTQFPSHSVIEKGQTVTLRCDPISGHDNLYWYRRVMGKEIKFLLHFVKESKQDESGMPNNRFLAERTGGTYSTLKVQPAELEDSGVYFCASTRRLGGGTEAFFGQGTRLTVV.

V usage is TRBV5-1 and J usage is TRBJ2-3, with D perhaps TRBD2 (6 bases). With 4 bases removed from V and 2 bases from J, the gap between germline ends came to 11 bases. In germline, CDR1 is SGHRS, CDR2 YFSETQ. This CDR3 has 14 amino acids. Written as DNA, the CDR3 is TGCGCCAGCAGCGGCGGGGAGATCACAGATACGCAGTATTTT. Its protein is CASSGGEITDTQYF.